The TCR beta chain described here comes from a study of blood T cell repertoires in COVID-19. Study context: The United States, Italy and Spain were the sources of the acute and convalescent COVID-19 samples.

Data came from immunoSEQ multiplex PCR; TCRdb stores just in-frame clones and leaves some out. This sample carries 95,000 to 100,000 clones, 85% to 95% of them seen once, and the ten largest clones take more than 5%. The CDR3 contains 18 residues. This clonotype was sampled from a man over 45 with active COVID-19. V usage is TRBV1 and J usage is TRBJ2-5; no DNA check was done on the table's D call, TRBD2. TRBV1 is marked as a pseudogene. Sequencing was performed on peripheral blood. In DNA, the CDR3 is TGCACCAGCAGCCAAGATCCTAGCGGAGCCACCCAGGCAGAGACCCAGTACTTC. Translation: CTSSQDPSGATQAETQYF.